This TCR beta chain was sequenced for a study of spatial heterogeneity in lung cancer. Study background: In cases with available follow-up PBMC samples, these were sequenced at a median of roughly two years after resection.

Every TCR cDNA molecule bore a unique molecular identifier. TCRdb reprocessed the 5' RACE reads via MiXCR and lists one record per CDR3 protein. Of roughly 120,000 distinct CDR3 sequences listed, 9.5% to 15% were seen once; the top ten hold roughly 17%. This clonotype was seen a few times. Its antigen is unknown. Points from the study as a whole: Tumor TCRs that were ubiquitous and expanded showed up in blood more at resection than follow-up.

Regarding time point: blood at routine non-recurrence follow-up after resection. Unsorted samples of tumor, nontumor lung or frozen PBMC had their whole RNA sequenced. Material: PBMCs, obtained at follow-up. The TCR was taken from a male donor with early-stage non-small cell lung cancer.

This CDR3 reads CAISEGPLGYTF. In nucleotides, the CDR3 is TGTGCCATCAGTGAAGGGCCACTTGGCTACACCTTC. The chain is built from TRBV10-3 and TRBJ1-2; D uncertain. Trimming took 3 bases from V and 7 from J, leaving 9 bases between them. The CDR3 covers 12 residues. Germline lookup yields CDR1 ENHRY and CDR2 SYGVKD.